This TCR beta chain was found in a study of early T cells in non-severe SARS-CoV-2 infection. Study at large: Whole-blood bulk RNA, unsorted, was sequenced, and chains were unpaired. Study-wide results and limits: Matches to VDJdb favored anti-spike CD8 responses and missed private and CD4 specificities.

This clonotype was seen ten or more times. Its matching antigen is unknown. This CDR3 fails to terminate in the conserved phenylalanine or tryptophan, so it likely reflects a read error. Because the CDR3's place on the DNA is in doubt, the DNA is left out and the CDR3 is given as listed by TCRdb. Looked up from germline, CDR1 is SGHKS and CDR2 is YYEKEE (reference sequence). The CDR3 region is 12 residues in length, termini included. Each cDNA molecule carried a unique molecular identifier. TCRdb passed the 5' RACE reads through MiXCR, listing each CDR3 protein once. The table shows approximately 26,000 distinct CDR3 sequences, with 4.4% occurring only once.

This receptor was identified in an adult who was a healthcare worker with PCR-confirmed SARS-CoV-2 infection or an uninfected control (not recorded which). The sequenced sample was whole blood. The chain employs TRBV5-5 and TRBJ1-1; TRBD1, as called in the table, went unchecked against the DNA. CDR3 sequence reads: CASSWDGLETIG.